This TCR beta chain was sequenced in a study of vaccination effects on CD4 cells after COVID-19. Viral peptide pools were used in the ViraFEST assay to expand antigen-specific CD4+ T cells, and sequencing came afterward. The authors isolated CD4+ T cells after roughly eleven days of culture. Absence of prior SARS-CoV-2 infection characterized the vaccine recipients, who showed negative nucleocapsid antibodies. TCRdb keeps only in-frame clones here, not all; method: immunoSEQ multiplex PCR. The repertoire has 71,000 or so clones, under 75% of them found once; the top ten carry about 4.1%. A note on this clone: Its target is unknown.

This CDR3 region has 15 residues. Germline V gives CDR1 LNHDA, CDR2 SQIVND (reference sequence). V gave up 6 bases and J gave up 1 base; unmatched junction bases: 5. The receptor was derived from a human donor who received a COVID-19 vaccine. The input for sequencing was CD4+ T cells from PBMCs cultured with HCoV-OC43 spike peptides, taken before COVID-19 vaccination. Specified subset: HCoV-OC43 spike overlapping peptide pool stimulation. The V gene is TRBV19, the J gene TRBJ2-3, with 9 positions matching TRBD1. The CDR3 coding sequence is TGTGCCAGTAGAAACAGGGGGCGTGGCACAGATACGCAGTATTTT. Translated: CASRNRGRGTDTQYF. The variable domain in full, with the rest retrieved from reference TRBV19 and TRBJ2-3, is DGGITQSPKYLFRKEGQNVTLSCEQNLNHDAMYWYRQDPGQGLRLIYYSQIVNDFQKGDIAEGYSVSREKKESFPLTVTSAQKNPTAFYLCASRNRGRGTDTQYFGPGTRLTVL.